This record looks at one TCR beta chain sequence and its context. The sample belongs to a study of blood T cell repertoires in COVID-19. For the study at large: Samples of COVID-19 (acute and convalescent) were obtained from the United States, Italy and Spain.

Only in-frame clones appear in the TCRdb table, and some are missing; sequencing was by immunoSEQ multiplex PCR. Found here are around 94,000 clones, 70% to 85% of them singletons; the top ten hold 9.5% to 10%. The CDR3 sequence is 14 residues long. CDR1 and CDR2 (germline): KGHDR, SFDVKD. The V gene lost 7 bases and the J gene lost 1 base, with 9 bases spanning the gap. This clonotype was obtained from a man aged 55 to 69 with active or convalescent COVID-19. The sample taken for sequencing was peripheral blood. This rearrangement joins TRBV24-1 to TRBJ1-4, with D possibly TRBD1 on 5 matching bases. The CDR3 DNA reads as TGTGCCACCAGGGCGGGGGAAACTAATGAAAAACTGTTTTTT. Its protein product is CATRAGETNEKLFF.